The source of this T cell receptor beta chain is a study of Graves' ophthalmopathy and Graves' hyperthyroidism. As for this clonotype: The antigen is not known. This may be a read error, as it is one base from a much larger clone.

Ophthalmopathy-affected donors exhibited moderate-to-severe activity, CAS ≥3, NOSPECS ≥4, and duration under 3 months. Excluded were patients with other autoimmune diseases, uncontrolled infections, pregnancy or lactation. As diagnostic evidence, clinical symptoms, serum thyroxine, TRAb, thyroid ultrasound and orbital computed tomography were relied upon. Study-wide findings and caveats: In predicting ophthalmopathy progression, the model reached 70.59% sensitivity and under 85% specificity.

Amplification of the TCR beta CDR3 regions used RNA transcripts (as template). Second-round multiplex PCR came after first-round RT-PCR with HTBI primers. TCRdb redid the calling of the multiplex PCR reads with MiXCR, one entry per CDR3 protein. The top ten hold about 40% of the sample, which has about 740,000 distinct CDR3 sequences, 35% to 50% seen once. The CDR3 is 14 amino acids. V was shortened by 7 bases and J by 1 base, with 10 bases between the two germline ends. The V gene's germline CDR1 is SEHNR and CDR2 FQNEAQ (reference sequence). The V call is TRBV7-9, the J call TRBJ2-2; D possibly corresponds to TRBD1 (5 bases). The sample was peripheral blood. This TCR was recovered from an adult man with Graves' ophthalmopathy. The CDR3 bases are TGTGCCAGCACCCCAGGACAGAACACCGGGGAGCTGTTTTTT. Translating gives CASTPGQNTGELFF.